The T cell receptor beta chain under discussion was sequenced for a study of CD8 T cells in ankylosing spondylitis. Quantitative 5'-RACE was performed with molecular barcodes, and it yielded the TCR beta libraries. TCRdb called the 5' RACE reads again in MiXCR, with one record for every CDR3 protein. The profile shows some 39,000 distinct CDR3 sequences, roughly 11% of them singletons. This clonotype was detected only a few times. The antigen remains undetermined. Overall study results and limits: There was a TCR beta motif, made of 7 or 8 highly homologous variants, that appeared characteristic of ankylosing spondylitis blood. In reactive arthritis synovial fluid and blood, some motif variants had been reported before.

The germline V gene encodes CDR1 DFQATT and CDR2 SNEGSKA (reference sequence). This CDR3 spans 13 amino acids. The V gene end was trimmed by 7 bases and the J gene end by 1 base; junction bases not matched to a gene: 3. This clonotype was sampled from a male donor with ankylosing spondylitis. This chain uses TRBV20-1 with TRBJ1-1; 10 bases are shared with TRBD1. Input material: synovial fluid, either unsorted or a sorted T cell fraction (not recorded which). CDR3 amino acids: CSGGDRGNTEAFF. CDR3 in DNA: TGCAGTGGAGGGGACAGGGGGAACACTGAAGCTTTCTTT.